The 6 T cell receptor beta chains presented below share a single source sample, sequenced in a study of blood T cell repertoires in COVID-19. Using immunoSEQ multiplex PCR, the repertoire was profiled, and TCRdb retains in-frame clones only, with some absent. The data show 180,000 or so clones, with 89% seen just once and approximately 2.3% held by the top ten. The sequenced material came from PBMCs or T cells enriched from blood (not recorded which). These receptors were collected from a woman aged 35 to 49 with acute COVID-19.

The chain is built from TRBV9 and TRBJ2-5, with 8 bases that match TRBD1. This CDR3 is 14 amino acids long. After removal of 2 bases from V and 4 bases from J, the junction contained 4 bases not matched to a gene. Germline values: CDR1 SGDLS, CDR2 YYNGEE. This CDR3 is CASSVQGAGETQYF. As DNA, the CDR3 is TGTGCCAGCAGCGTCCAGGGGGCAGGAGAGACCCAGTACTTC.

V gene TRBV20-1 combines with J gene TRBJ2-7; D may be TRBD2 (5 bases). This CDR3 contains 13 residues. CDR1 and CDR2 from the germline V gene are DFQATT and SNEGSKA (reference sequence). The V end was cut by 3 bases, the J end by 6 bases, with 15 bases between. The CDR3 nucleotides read TGCAGTGCTAGTCCGCATGTCAGCGGCGAGCAGTACTTC. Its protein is CSASPHVSGEQYF.

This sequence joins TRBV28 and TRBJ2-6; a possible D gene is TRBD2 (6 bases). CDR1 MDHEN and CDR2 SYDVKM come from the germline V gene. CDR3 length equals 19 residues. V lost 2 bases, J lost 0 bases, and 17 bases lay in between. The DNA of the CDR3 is TGTGCCAGCAGTTTACGTTTCCGGGACTGGAGCTCTGGGGCCAACGTCCTGACTTTC. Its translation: CASSLRFRDWSSGANVLTF.

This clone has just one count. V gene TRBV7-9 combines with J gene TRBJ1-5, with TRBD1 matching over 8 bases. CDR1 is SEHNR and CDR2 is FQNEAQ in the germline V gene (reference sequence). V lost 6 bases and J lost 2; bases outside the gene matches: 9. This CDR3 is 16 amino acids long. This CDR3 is CASSPQGEVGNQPQHF. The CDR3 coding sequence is TGTGCCAGCAGTCCACAGGGGGAGGTCGGCAATCAGCCCCAGCATTTT.

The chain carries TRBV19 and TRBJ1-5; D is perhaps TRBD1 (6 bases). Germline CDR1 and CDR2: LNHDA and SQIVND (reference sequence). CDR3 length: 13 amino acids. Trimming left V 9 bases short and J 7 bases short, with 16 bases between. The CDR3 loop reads CASQTRGNQPQHF. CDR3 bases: TGTGCCAGCCAAACGAGGGGGAACCAGCCCCAGCATTTT.

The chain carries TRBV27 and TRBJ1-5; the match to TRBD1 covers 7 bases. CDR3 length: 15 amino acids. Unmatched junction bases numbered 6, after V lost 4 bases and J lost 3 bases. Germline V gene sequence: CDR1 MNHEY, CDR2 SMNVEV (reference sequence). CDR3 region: CASSSLGQVNQPQHF. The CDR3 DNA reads TGTGCCAGCAGTTCCCTCGGACAGGTCAATCAGCCCCAGCATTTT.